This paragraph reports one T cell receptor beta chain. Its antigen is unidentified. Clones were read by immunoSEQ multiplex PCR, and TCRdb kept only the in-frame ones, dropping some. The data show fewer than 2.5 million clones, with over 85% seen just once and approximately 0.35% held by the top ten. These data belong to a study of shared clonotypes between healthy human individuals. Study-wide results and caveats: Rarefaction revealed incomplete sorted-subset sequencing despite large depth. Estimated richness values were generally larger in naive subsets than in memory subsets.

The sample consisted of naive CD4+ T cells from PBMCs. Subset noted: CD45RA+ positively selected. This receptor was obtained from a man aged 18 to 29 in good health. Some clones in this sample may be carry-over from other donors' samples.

Here the CDR3 reads CASSYIMAYEQYF. The CDR3 DNA follows: TGTGCCAGCAGCTACATAATGGCCTACGAGCAGTACTTC. The rearrangement joins TRBV7-8 to TRBJ2-7; D is unresolved. In germline, CDR1 is SGHVS, CDR2 FQNEAQ. The CDR3 is 13 amino acids. Between the trimmed V and J ends, which lost 4 bases and 2 bases, there was a span of 9 bases.